This entry lists 17 T cell receptor beta chains sequenced from one sample in a study of blood T cell repertoires in COVID-19. Measured with immunoSEQ multiplex PCR; TCRdb has only the in-frame clones, and not every one. The repertoire includes some 89,000 clones, about nine tenths of them detected once, and about 1.7% sits in the top ten. The sample consisted of peripheral blood. Source of these receptors: a man aged 60-69 years with acute or convalescent COVID-19.

This clone has only a few counts. This chain uses TRBV2 with TRBJ1-5; D is unclear. The V gene's germline CDR1 is SNHLY and CDR2 FYNNEI. CDR3 length equals 13 residues. Trimming took 4 bases from V and 4 from J, leaving 8 bases between them. This CDR3 is CASSVWANQPQHF. CDR3 DNA: TGTGCCAGCAGTGTATGGGCTAATCAGCCCCAGCATTTT.

V and J are TRBV2 and TRBJ1-5, with 7 bases that match TRBD1. The length of the CDR3 is 15 residues. Germline CDR1 reads SNHLY; CDR2 reads FYNNEI. With 6 bases clipped from V and 7 bases from J, the junction kept 12 bases outside the gene matches. CDR3 nucleotide sequence: TGTGCCAGCAGCGCCCACAGGGGCGCAGGGCAGCCCCAGCATTTT. This translates into CASSAHRGAGQPQHF.

This chain connects TRBV3-1 (or the pseudogene TRBV3-2) to TRBJ1-5, with 11 bases lining up with TRBD1. The germline gives CDR1 LGHDT, CDR2 YNNKEL (reference sequence). CDR3 length: 16 residues. The V segment lost 3 bases and the J segment 7 bases; nucleotides outside the gene matches: 8. In nucleotides, the CDR3 is TGTGCCAGCAGCCAGGCGGGACAGGGGGTAGCGCAGCCCCAGCATTTT. Protein product: CASSQAGQGVAQPQHF.

The chain couples TRBV18 to TRBJ1-2; possibly TRBD1 for D (6 bases). The CDR3 extends over 17 amino acids. Germline V lookup: CDR1 KGHSH, CDR2 LQKENI. V dropped 2 bases and J dropped 0 bases, with 16 bases sitting between them. Here the CDR3 DNA reads TGTGCCAGCTCACCAAGTACAGGGTACCGACCTAACTATGGCTACACCTTC. As protein: CASSPSTGYRPNYGYTF.

V and J are TRBV3-1 (or the pseudogene TRBV3-2) and TRBJ1-1; D not resolved. The V and J ends lost 0 bases and 8 bases respectively, with 4 bases between them. Germline values: CDR1 LGHDT, CDR2 YNNKEL (reference sequence). The CDR3 consists of 11 residues. CDR3 protein: CASSQDMEAFF. The CDR3 coding sequence is TGTGCCAGCAGCCAAGATATGGAAGCTTTCTTT.

The chain couples TRBV2 to TRBJ1-5, with D perhaps TRBD1 (5 bases). Germline CDR1 reads SNHLY; CDR2 reads FYNNEI. This CDR3 spans 15 amino acids. V lost 5 bases and J lost 1, with 12 bases in between. This CDR3 reads CASSRDRGSNQPQHF. The CDR3, as DNA: TGTGCCAGCAGTCGGGACCGGGGGAGCAATCAGCCCCAGCATTTT. Variable domain in full (rest from reference TRBV2 and TRBJ1-5): EPEVTQTPSHQVTQMGQEVILRCVPISNHLYFYWYRQILGQKVEFLVSFYNNEISEKSEIFDDQFSVERPDGSNFTLKIRSTKLEDSAMYFCASSRDRGSNQPQHFGDGTRLSIL.

This chain joins TRBV2 and TRBJ2-1; 7 positions agree with TRBD1. Germline values: CDR1 SNHLY, CDR2 FYNNEI. V shed 7 bases and J 4 bases; nucleotides not matched to a gene: 7. CDR3 size: 14 residues. The CDR3 loop is CASIPQGIYNEQFF. CDR3 in DNA: TGTGCCAGCATCCCACAGGGGATATACAATGAGCAGTTCTTC. The full variable domain, rest sourced from reference TRBV2 and TRBJ2-1, is EPEVTQTPSHQVTQMGQEVILRCVPISNHLYFYWYRQILGQKVEFLVSFYNNEISEKSEIFDDQFSVERPDGSNFTLKIRSTKLEDSAMYFCASIPQGIYNEQFFGPGTRLTVL.

This clone was seen once. This sequence joins TRBV9 and TRBJ1-1, with 11 nucleotides matching TRBD1. With 3 bases clipped from V and 3 bases from J, the junction kept 1 base outside the gene matches. The CDR3 has 14 residues. Germline V gene sequence: CDR1 SGDLS, CDR2 YYNGEE. The CDR3: CASSAGQGDTEAFF. Written as DNA, the CDR3 is TGTGCCAGCAGCGCGGGACAGGGGGACACTGAAGCTTTCTTT.

V and J are TRBV19 and TRBJ1-2, with 11 bases aligning to TRBD1. CDR1 and CDR2 from the germline V gene are LNHDA and SQIVND (reference sequence). This CDR3 is 17 amino acids long. The V and J ends lost 4 bases and 1 base, in that order; junction bases with no gene match: 8. CDR3 region: CASSTNGQGAFNYGYTF. CDR3 DNA: TGTGCCAGTAGTACCAACGGACAGGGGGCTTTTAACTATGGCTACACCTTC.

The CDR3: CASSRNPASSGTEAFF. The CDR3 coding sequence is TGCGCCAGCAGCCGAAACCCAGCGAGCTCGGGCACTGAAGCTTTCTTT. V usage is TRBV5-1 and J usage is TRBJ1-1, with D unresolved. Trimming stripped 4 bases from V and 4 bases from J, with 20 bases between. CDR1 and CDR2 from the germline V gene are SGHRS and YFSETQ. The CDR3 covers 16 residues.

The chain links TRBV4-1 to TRBJ1-6, with 7 nucleotides matching TRBD1. CDR3 length equals 18 residues. Germline V CDR1 and CDR2: MGHRA, YSYEKL. V gave up 0 bases and J gave up 6 bases; unmatched junction bases: 11. As DNA, the CDR3 is TGCGCCAGCAGCCAAGATGAGGCACAGGGGTACATTAATTCACCCCTCCACTTT. It is translated as CASSQDEAQGYINSPLHF.

The chain couples TRBV19 to TRBJ1-2; D is unclear. CDR1 LNHDA and CDR2 SQIVND come from the germline V gene (reference sequence). This CDR3 comprises 13 residues. Trimming left V 0 bases short and J 4 bases short, with 6 bases between. The CDR3 bases are TGTGCCAGTAGTATAGACCTACGCTATGGCTACACCTTC. Its protein product is CASSIDLRYGYTF. Based on the CDR3 plus reference TRBV19 and TRBJ1-2, the full variable domain is DGGITQSPKYLFRKEGQNVTLSCEQNLNHDAMYWYRQDPGQGLRLIYYSQIVNDFQKGDIAEGYSVSREKKESFPLTVTSAQKNPTAFYLCASSIDLRYGYTFGSGTRLTVV.

J is TRBJ1-1 and V is TRBV27; a possible D gene is TRBD1 (6 bases). With 6 bases removed from V and 3 bases from J, the gap between germline ends came to 14 bases. This CDR3 comprises 14 residues. Germline V lookup: CDR1 MNHEY, CDR2 SMNVEV (reference sequence). DNA for the CDR3: TGTGCCAGCAGCTTACAGGGCGTGCACACTGAAGCTTTCTTT. Residues: CASSLQGVHTEAFF.

The chain recombines TRBV5-1 with TRBJ1-5, with a tentative D call TRBD1 (5 bases). This CDR3 is 14 amino acids long. The V end was cut by 0 bases, the J end by 6 bases, with 10 bases between. Germline V gene sequence: CDR1 SGHRS, CDR2 YFSETQ. Written as DNA, the CDR3 is TGCGCCAGCAGCTTGGGTGGGGGGGGTCAGCCCCAGCATTTT. Its translation is CASSLGGGGQPQHF.

The chain carries TRBV6-1 and TRBJ1-5, with unresolved D. From germline, CDR1 is MNHNS and CDR2 SASEGT. The length of the CDR3 is 14 residues. V was clipped by 2 bases and J by 4 bases, with 9 bases between them. The CDR3 DNA reads TGTGCCAGCAGTGAATTGCGGCAGAATCAGCCCCAGCATTTT. This encodes CASSELRQNQPQHF.

This sequence joins TRBV3-1 (or the pseudogene TRBV3-2) and TRBJ1-2; TRBD1 aligns across 12 bases. The trim removed 2 bases at V and 4 bases at J, leaving 8 bases unmatched. The CDR3 consists of 17 residues. Germline lookup yields CDR1 LGHDT and CDR2 YNNKEL (reference sequence). The CDR3 bases are TGTGCCAGCAGCCAAAACCGGGACAGGGGGCTTAGCTATGGCTACACCTTC. Its protein product is CASSQNRDRGLSYGYTF.

V is TRBV6-5 and J is TRBJ1-5, with D possibly matching TRBD1 (5 bases). Germline CDR1 MNHEY, CDR2 SVGAGI. Trimming took off 6 bases at V and 1 base at J, with 13 bases between the two ends. This CDR3 has 15 residues. The CDR3 loop is CASSRRGASNQPQHF. CDR3 coding DNA: TGTGCCAGCAGCCGCCGCGGGGCAAGCAATCAGCCCCAGCATTTT.